This T cell receptor (beta chain) was retrieved from a study of blood T cell repertoires in COVID-19. On the study more broadly: The United States, Italy and Spain supplied acute and convalescent COVID-19 samples. PBMCs, B-cell-depleted T cells, or T cells provided the cDNA or gDNA that made up the material.

Recruitment covered under 25 US areas and drew participants whose ages spanned about 18 to 100 years. Participants reported their clinical history, and cohort assignment relied on those reports. The V end was cut by 11 bases, the J end by 7 bases, with 14 bases between. CDR1 and CDR2 (germline): ENHRY, SYGVKD. This CDR3 has 11 residues. Sequenced by immunoSEQ multiplex PCR; TCRdb stores in-frame clones only, minus some. Of a few hundred thousand clones listed, about 90% are singletons. This rearrangement joins TRBV10-3 to TRBJ1-1, with a weak D call TRBD1 (6 bases). The receptor was isolated from a woman in her twenties or thirties who had recovered from COVID-19. The sequencing sample was made of PBMCs or T cells enriched from blood (not recorded which). CDR3 DNA: TGTGCCGTCGGGCGGACAGATGAAGCTTTCTTT. Its translation is CAVGRTDEAFF.